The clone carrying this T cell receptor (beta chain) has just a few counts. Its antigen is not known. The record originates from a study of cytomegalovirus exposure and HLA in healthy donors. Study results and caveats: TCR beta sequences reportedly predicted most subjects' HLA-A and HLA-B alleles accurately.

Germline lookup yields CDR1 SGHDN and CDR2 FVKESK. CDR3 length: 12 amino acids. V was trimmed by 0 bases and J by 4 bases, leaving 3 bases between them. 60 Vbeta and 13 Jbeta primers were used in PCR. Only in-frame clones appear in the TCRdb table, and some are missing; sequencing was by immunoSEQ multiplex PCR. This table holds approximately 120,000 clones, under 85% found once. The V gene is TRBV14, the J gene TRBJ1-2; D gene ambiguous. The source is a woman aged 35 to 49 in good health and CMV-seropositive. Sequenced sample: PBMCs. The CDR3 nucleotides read TGTGCCAGCAGCCAAGACGGCTATGGCTACACCTTC. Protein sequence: CASSQDGYGYTF.